The sequence of this TCR beta chain was determined in a study of Ad26.COV2.S vaccination and SARS-CoV-2 variants. Study observations and caveats: Higher spike-specific TCR breadth was found in vaccine recipients than in placebo recipients.

As for treatment: around 19 received Ad26.COV2.S at low or high dose, single or two shots; 5 received placebo; per-sample allocation not given. Sampling took place 63 days after the first vaccine or placebo injection. An Ad26 vector expressing Wuhan-strain SARS-CoV-2 spike served as the vaccine. Note on this clone: The antigen is unknown.

The CDR3 consists of 15 residues. The ends were cut back, 10 bases at V and 4 bases at J, with 22 bases in the middle. Germline lookup yields CDR1 MNHEY and CDR2 SMNVEV (reference sequence). Produced via immunoSEQ multiplex PCR; TCRdb's table is partial and in-frame only. Among 300,000 to 400,000 clones listed, about 89% were seen once. The chain combines TRBV27 with TRBJ1-1; a weak D match, TRBD1 (6 bases). Source: peripheral blood, taken in a trial of Ad26.COV2.S vaccine versus placebo. The sequence derives from a person between 18 and 65 years old who received the Ad26.COV2.S COVID-19 vaccine or a placebo. For the CDR3, the DNA is TGTGCCACAATCCCACAGACAGGTTACGGCACTGAAGCTTTCTTT. It is translated as CATIPQTGYGTEAFF.